This T cell receptor beta chain stems from a study of cytomegalovirus exposure and HLA in healthy donors (dated by TCRdb to 2016 to 2017). In the study overall: An earlier analysis of several hundred of the donors reported roughly 300 Gb of sequence data and some 120 million unique TCR beta sequences from roughly 200 million T cells. An early release that covered more than 550 HLA-typed donors contained approximately 300 gigabases of sequencing data and around 85 million unique TCR sequences. Of the approximately 400 genotyped donors, about 80% fell in the genetic ancestry cluster associated with self-reported Caucasian donors. The study was designed to test whether signatures of past pathogen exposure could be identified by cataloging public T cell receptors. The T cell repertoires of some 700 subjects were profiled by immunosequencing and related to cytomegalovirus serostatus. In addition to the first cohort of around 670 subjects, a separate validation cohort of around 110 different subjects was used. To predict cytomegalovirus infection status, the study combined high-throughput TCR immunosequencing, statistical association of individual TCRs with disease status, and machine learning. A later analysis re-examined previously published TCR beta repertoires from roughly 650 donors and added high-resolution HLA genotyping to investigate patterns of TCR occurrence. The later analysis used no new phenotypic data to find candidate immune exposures, relying instead on TCR beta sequences and their occurrence across donors. To decide whether each TCR beta V gene segment behaved as functional or pseudogenic, an earlier analysis of fewer than 750 of the donors relied on high-throughput TCR beta sequencing. Donor age, sex, ethnicity and CMV serostatus were compiled alongside the repertoire data. In a later genetic analysis, genome-wide SNP genotypes for about 60% of the 666 donors were used, and that subset was treated as a discovery cohort. All discovery cohort repertoires had been generated on a single sequencing platform. Both class I and class II loci were covered by HLA typing, at four-digit resolution. Typing coverage differed by locus: A, B, C, DRB1 and DQB1 were typed in about 620-640 donors, DQA1 in around 500, DPA1 in around 600, and DPB1 in around 440. Four or five DR-DQ haplotypes were handled as single units for association and clustering, since linkage in the cohort was strong. Among about 400 genotyped donors of the cohort, an average of roughly 230,000 unique TCR beta nucleotide sequences was sequenced per donor, of which about 19% were non-productive. Overall study outcomes, separate from this receptor: A cluster of highly shared sequence variants was judged likely to represent a technical artifact of the sequencing pipeline. Immune exposure information for the cohort was limited to CMV serostatus. In the study, around 160 TCR beta chains were listed as associated with cytomegalovirus. A further reported finding was that TCR beta sequences accurately predicted the HLA-A and HLA-B alleles for most subjects in the first cohort. The 87-base-pair reads could not distinguish some IMGT-functional V segments, including TRBV6-2 and TRBV6-3, so those segments were excluded. According to a later analysis, TCR association rates differed among HLA loci, with DRB1 alleles showing the most associated TCRs and HLA-C alleles showing the fewest. A later analysis associated about 17,000 TCR beta sequences with specific HLA alleles at a false discovery rate of 0.05. A later genetic analysis associated a missense DCLRE1C variant with V-gene and J-gene trimming of TCR beta chains, and an independent cohort replicated the association. Compared with equally common non-associated chains, HLA-associated TCR beta chains in a later analysis were more clonally expanded and had lower generation probabilities. An earlier analysis of some 560 of the donors showed that most TCR beta V segments appeared in productive rearrangements either about 87% or about 30% of the time, which broadly matched IMGT annotations. A few of the identified cytomegalovirus-associated TCR beta chains were confirmed in vitro to be specific for cytomegalovirus antigens. A later genetic analysis reported fewer N-insertions in productive TCRs among donors in an Asian-associated ancestry cluster than the approximately 700-donor mean. The authors suggested that the approach could potentially be extended to other disease states and immunological phenotypes. Because counts were too low, some 17 rarely observed V segments, including chromosome 9 orphons, were excluded from the earlier analysis of some 590 of the donors. According to a later analysis, parvovirus B19, influenza, CMV and Epstein-Barr virus appeared linked to several top co-occurrence clusters. Presence/absence analyses assumed roughly uniform sequencing depth across donors, an assumption that may not hold. This cohort had only TCR beta chains sequenced, and the lack of alpha or paired-chain data limited which features could be detected. When HLA alleles, especially DR and DQ, strongly co-occurred, TCR associations were difficult to assign to individual alleles. Most TCR sequences were seen in very few donors, while some public TCRs were found in many individuals. Cytomegalovirus status was reported to be diagnosed by the classifier with high specificity and sensitivity in both the original and validation cohorts. HLA typing was unavailable for some donors at each locus, so association tests used only the typed subset. Correlated functional status among segregating V segments might be attributable to linkage disequilibrium, but an unknown experimental factor could not be ruled out. In a later analysis, most CMV-associated TCR beta chains were found to appear HLA-restricted, with HLA associations seemingly driven largely by CMV exposure.

Library construction relied on the immunoSEQ multiplex PCR assay. A mixture of 60 forward primers for TCR Vbeta segments and 13 reverse primers for TCR Jbeta segments was used in the multiplex PCR. Amplification of the CDR3 region of rearranged TCR beta genes was performed with a multiplex PCR assay on genomic DNA. On the Illumina HiSeq System, the amplified TCR beta libraries were sequenced as 87-base-pair reads. The published analysis was carried out like this. In a later analysis, about 80 million unique TCR beta chains were counted across the 500 to 850 repertoires, and some 10 million of these chains were shared by at least two donors. Raw reads were error-corrected and collapsed into unique sequences by a nearest-neighbor algorithm in which closely related sequences were merged to remove PCR and sequencing errors. To assign V, D and J gene segments, CDR3 sequences were aligned to IMGT reference sequences. For a sequence to be retained, at least a six-nucleotide match to both a V gene segment and a J gene segment was required. A rearrangement was called productive if the CDR3 had no stop codons and remained in frame with V and J, and every other rearrangement was called non-productive. CDR3 was defined according to IMGT convention as the region running from the second conserved V-encoded cysteine to the conserved J-encoded phenylalanine. The earlier analysis of 587 of the donors excluded sequences that lacked an unambiguous match to a single V gene segment. An earlier analysis of fewer than 750 of the donors called V segments functional above 56.7% productive rearrangements and segregating when the between-donor standard deviation exceeded 5%. A statistical classification framework was built for diagnosing cytomegalovirus status from the catalog of TCR beta chain sequences. In a later analysis, V and J genes were assigned by comparing TCR nucleotide sequences against IMGT/GENE-DB human TR gene sequences. A later analysis assigned CDR3 sequences and most-parsimonious VDJ recombination scenarios with the TCRdist pipeline. In a later analysis, each TCR beta chain was defined by its CDR3 amino acid sequence together with its V-gene family, and reads lacking a unique V-gene family were excluded. In a later analysis, fewer than 650 highly shared, low-generation-probability nucleotide sequences were removed to address suspected cross-contamination and a sequencing artifact. A later analysis calculated a clonal expansion index for each public chain from normalized within-repertoire ranks of inferred template counts. A later analysis computed generation probabilities with a VDJ recombination model fitted to out-of-frame rearrangements, and checked the results against IGoR. A later analysis scored TCR-TCR, TCR-HLA and TCR-CMV co-occurrence with hypergeometric tests, applying a repertoire-size bias correction to TCR pairs. To estimate false discovery rates, a later analysis permuted the HLA or CMV assignments 20 times. In a later analysis, co-occurring TCRs were grouped using DBSCAN, with TCRdist sequence similarity added in when clustering inside HLA-allele-positive subsets. For co-occurrence clustering, repertoires with fewer than 30,000 or more than 120,000 public chains were excluded, along with a handful of repertoires with anomalous nucleotide sharing. In its TCRdb copy, this immuneACCESS table keeps in-frame sequences only and misses some clones. Where compared with another copy, unresolved V genes explain less than half of these, and the others have no known cause. V and J calls and clone size are those listed in that table; D and trimming were worked out from the DNA. This sample lists approximately 83,000 clones; around 81% were detected once. Jointly, the top ten make up approximately 2% of the sample.

From cysteine to phenylalanine, the CDR3 is 15 amino acids long. The DNA shown is the 45-base CDR3, in frame from base 1. The germline V gene gives CDR1 as SGHAT and CDR2 as FQNNGV. Trimming at the junction amounts to 5 bases on V and 8 bases on J, and the germline ends lie 21 bases apart. Concerning this clone itself: What this receptor recognizes is not known. No base quality values were provided; no much bigger clone lies one nucleotide off.

The cohort comprised approximately 700 healthy bone marrow donors. At the time of sampling, every cohort member was nominally healthy, though immune exposures that went unrecorded were likely present. The donor was CMV seronegative and belonged to the group of several hundred seronegative cohort members. A peripheral blood sample was collected from each donor, and TCR beta sequencing was performed on peripheral blood mononuclear cells. Genomic DNA was extracted from the blood cell samples with the Qiagen DNeasy Blood Extraction Kit. The sequencing sample was made of PBMCs. The source is a man between 18 and 35 years old in good health and CMV-seronegative. The chain is made from TRBV11-2 and TRBJ1-1; there is no confident call for the D gene. The nucleotides read TGTGCCAGCAGCCGCGTCCGGGGTAGATGGCGGGAAGCTTTCTTT. This encodes CASSRVRGRWREAFF.